This passage covers 30 T cell receptor beta chains from one sample sequenced in a study of blood T cell repertoires in COVID-19. Measured with immunoSEQ multiplex PCR; TCRdb has only the in-frame clones, and not every one. The sample holds about 70,000 clones; 80% are singletons and the top ten take roughly 20%. The sample was peripheral blood. All receptors derive from a man aged 65 to 85 who had recovered from COVID-19.

V usage is TRBV5-8 and J usage is TRBJ1-1, with D unclear. The V and J ends lost 1 base and 0 bases respectively, with 22 bases between them. CDR1 and CDR2 from the germline V gene are SGHTS and YDEGEE. The CDR3 covers 19 residues. The CDR3 DNA sequence: TGTGCCAGCAGCTTGAATCGTTACCCCAGGAACAGTCTGAACACTGAAGCTTTCTTT. Encoded protein: CASSLNRYPRNSLNTEAFF. Filled out from reference TRBV5-8 and TRBJ1-1, the complete variable domain reads EAGVTQSPTHLIKTRGQQATLRCSPISGHTSVYWYQQALGLGLQFLLWYDEGEERNRGNFPPRFSGRQFPNYSSELNVNALELEDSALYLCASSLNRYPRNSLNTEAFFGQGTRLTVV.

The rearrangement joins TRBV7-2 to TRBJ2-1, with D possibly TRBD2 on 7 matching bases. The CDR3 runs 16 residues. The V end lost 5 bases, the J end lost 3 bases, and 17 bases lay between the germline ends. Germline lookup yields CDR1 SGHTA and CDR2 FQGNSA. CDR3 in DNA: TGTGCCAGCAGCAAAGAGGGGGGGACGAACTACAATGAGCAGTTCTTC. As protein: CASSKEGGTNYNEQFF.

This chain connects TRBV5-1 to TRBJ1-6; possible D gene TRBD1, 6 bases. V lost 0 bases, J lost 5 bases, and 12 bases lay in between. The CDR3 is 16 residues long. Germline CDR1 SGHRS, CDR2 YFSETQ. CDR3 sequence reads: CASSLVGGPDNSPLHF. The CDR3 nucleotides read TGCGCCAGCAGCTTGGTCGGGGGGCCGGATAATTCACCCCTCCACTTT.

The chain carries TRBV2 and TRBJ2-1, with 15 bases identical to TRBD2. The CDR3 is made up of 17 amino acids. Germline CDR1 is SNHLY and CDR2 is FYNNEI. V lost 5 bases, J lost 14 bases, and 16 bases stayed unmatched. This CDR3 is CASSRTQAGLAGGPEFF. The DNA of the CDR3 is TGTGCCAGCAGTCGAACCCAAGCTGGACTAGCGGGAGGGCCCGAGTTCTTC.

This chain's CDR3 is CASLGQEFYNEQFF. The CDR3 coding sequence is TGTGCCAGCTTGGGACAGGAGTTCTACAATGAGCAGTTCTTC. The chain carries TRBV28 and TRBJ2-1; 8 nucleotides align to TRBD1. This CDR3 has 14 residues. The germline V gene has CDR1 MDHEN and CDR2 SYDVKM. Germline trimming cut 8 bases from V and 3 bases from J; bases unmatched to any gene: 6.

The chain recombines TRBV11-3 with TRBJ2-1; tentatively, D is TRBD2 (6 bases). Germline V CDR1 and CDR2: SGHNT, YENEEA. V was shortened by 5 bases and J by 0 bases, with 11 bases between the two germline ends. The CDR3 contains 15 residues. The CDR3 reads CASSLSGHSYNEQFF. CDR3 DNA sequence: TGTGCCAGCAGCCTTAGCGGTCACTCCTACAATGAGCAGTTCTTC.

The V call is TRBV6-5, the J call TRBJ1-5, with 7 bases lining up with TRBD1. Germline trimming cut 6 bases from V and 2 bases from J; bases unmatched to any gene: 7. Germline V lookup: CDR1 MNHEY, CDR2 SVGAGI. This CDR3 is 15 amino acids long. The CDR3 DNA is TGTGCCAGCAGAGGGACAGTGAAGGGCAATCAGCCCCAGCATTTT. It is translated as CASRGTVKGNQPQHF.

The chain combines TRBV5-1 with TRBJ1-2; TRBD1 is a possible D gene (5 bases). The germline V gene has CDR1 SGHRS and CDR2 YFSETQ. Trimming pared 0 bases from V and 5 bases from J, leaving 8 bases between. The CDR3 loop spans 13 amino acids. The CDR3 sequence: CASSLAGIYGYTF. For the CDR3, the DNA is TGCGCCAGCAGCTTGGCAGGGATATATGGCTACACCTTC.

This chain uses TRBV28 with TRBJ1-2, with D possibly matching TRBD1 (6 bases). Trimming shortened V by 7 bases and J by 5 bases, and 20 bases separated the two germline ends. The CDR3 is made up of 15 amino acids. Germline V gene data show CDR1 as MDHEN and CDR2 as SYDVKM. The CDR3 loop is CASTTHQTGPYGYTF. CDR3 coding DNA: TGTGCCAGCACGACGCACCAGACAGGCCCTTATGGCTACACCTTC.

The chain has TRBV6-6 and TRBJ2-1, with 8 bases lining up with TRBD2. The V segment lost 7 bases and the J segment 1 base; nucleotides outside the gene matches: 9. Looked up from germline, CDR1 is MNHNY and CDR2 is SVGAGI (reference sequence). The CDR3 runs 16 residues. The CDR3 DNA follows: TGTGCCAGCACTCCCAATCGACTAGCGTCCTACAATGAGCAGTTCTTC. Protein: CASTPNRLASYNEQFF.

Concerning this clone: At the DNA level, this CDR3 is encoded by other sequences in the same sample as well. The genes are TRBV28 and TRBJ2-5; no definite D call. CDR1 MDHEN and CDR2 SYDVKM come from the germline V gene. The CDR3 sequence is 12 residues long. V was cut by 4 bases and J by 1 base, with 4 bases left in between. The DNA for the CDR3 is TGTGCCAGCAGTTCAGTCCAAGAGACCCAGTACTTC. Protein: CASSSVQETQYF.

V usage is TRBV6-2 or TRBV6-3 and J usage is TRBJ2-3; tentative D call: TRBD2 (5 bases). The CDR3 is 12 amino acids. From germline, CDR1 is MNHEY and CDR2 SVGEGT. The V end lost 2 bases, the J end lost 10 bases, and 10 bases lay between the germline ends. CDR3 in DNA: TGTGCCAGCAGTTACAGAATGAGGGCGCAGTATTTT. Amino acids: CASSYRMRAQYF.

This chain joins TRBV18 and TRBJ2-5, with D maybe TRBD2 (6 bases). Germline lookup yields CDR1 KGHSH and CDR2 LQKENI. Trimming cost V 2 bases and J 5 bases, with 12 bases left between them. The CDR3 is made up of 14 amino acids. The CDR3 sequence is CASSPSRAGETQYF. DNA for the CDR3: TGTGCCAGCTCACCATCTAGGGCGGGGGAGACCCAGTACTTC.

The genes are TRBV18 and TRBJ2-1; maybe TRBD2 (6 bases). This CDR3 is 17 amino acids long. CDR1 is KGHSH, CDR2 LQKENI, per germline. The V and J ends lost 4 bases and 0 bases respectively, with 16 bases between them. CDR3 protein: CASSRGVGDYSYNEQFF. The CDR3 DNA sequence: TGTGCCAGCTCACGCGGGGTTGGGGATTACTCCTACAATGAGCAGTTCTTC.

The rearrangement uses TRBV7-2 and TRBJ1-3, with D unresolved. Trimming cost V 7 bases and J 2 bases, with 15 bases left between them. The germline CDR1 and CDR2 sequences are SGHTA and FQGNSA. The CDR3 consists of 15 residues. The CDR3 nucleotides read TGTGCCAGCAACGAAATCCCTCAGGCTGGAAACACCATATATTTT. The encoded protein is CASNEIPQAGNTIYF.

The rearrangement joins TRBV19 to TRBJ1-1; TRBD1 aligns across 8 bases. This CDR3 has 13 amino acids. Germline V CDR1 and CDR2: LNHDA, SQIVND (reference sequence). V dropped 5 bases and J dropped 4; count of bases not matched to a gene: 3. DNA for the CDR3: TGTGCCAGTAGTGTTGACAGGGGCACTGAAGCTTTCTTT. Its translation is CASSVDRGTEAFF. The full variable domain, rest sourced from reference TRBV19 and TRBJ1-1, is DGGITQSPKYLFRKEGQNVTLSCEQNLNHDAMYWYRQDPGQGLRLIYYSQIVNDFQKGDIAEGYSVSREKKESFPLTVTSAQKNPTAFYLCASSVDRGTEAFFGQGTRLTVV.

This clone was recorded only once. V gene TRBV5-4 combines with J gene TRBJ2-1, with 10 bases aligning to TRBD2. V was pared by 2 bases and J by 3 bases, with 8 bases of the junction left unmatched. The CDR3 is 17 amino acids. The germline gives CDR1 SGHNT, CDR2 YYREEE (reference sequence). The CDR3 nucleotides read TGTGCCAGCAGCTTATCTAAGCGGGAGGGCCTCTACAATGAGCAGTTCTTC. It yields the protein CASSLSKREGLYNEQFF. Full variable domain (rest looked up from reference TRBV5-4 and TRBJ2-1): ETGVTQSPTHLIKTRGQQVTLRCSSQSGHNTVSWYQQALGQGPQFIFQYYREEENGRGNFPPRFSGLQFPNYSSELNVNALELDDSALYLCASSLSKREGLYNEQFFGPGTRLTVL.

V usage is TRBV4-3 and J usage is TRBJ2-1, with 7 bases fitting TRBD1. Germline trimming cut 3 bases from V and 6 bases from J; bases unmatched to any gene: 8. The CDR3 is 15 residues long. Germline V gene lookup returns CDR1 LGHNA and CDR2 YSLEER. CDR3 sequence reads: CASSQDGTASNEQFF. CDR3 sequence (DNA): TGCGCCAGCAGCCAGGACGGGACAGCCAGCAATGAGCAGTTCTTC.

The rearrangement uses TRBV4-3 and TRBJ1-2; tentatively, D is TRBD1 (6 bases). CDR1 is LGHNA, CDR2 YSLEER, per germline. The CDR3 loop spans 15 amino acids. V dropped 4 bases and J dropped 0 bases, with 12 bases sitting between them. The CDR3 sequence is CASSRRQEANYGYTF. The CDR3 region has the DNA TGCGCCAGCAGCCGTAGACAGGAAGCTAACTATGGCTACACCTTC.

The V call is TRBV4-3, the J call TRBJ1-3, with 7 bases fitting TRBD1. Germline V gene data show CDR1 as LGHNA and CDR2 as YSLEER. The CDR3 is made up of 16 amino acids. Trimming removed 3 bases from V and 4 bases from J; junction bases left unmatched: 9. CDR3 protein: CASSHRSGGSGNTIYF. The DNA of the CDR3 is TGCGCCAGCAGCCACCGCTCAGGGGGTTCGGGAAACACCATATATTTT.

In nucleotides, the CDR3 is TGTGCCAGCAGCTTAGGAGGAGGACGGCCAGGTGGGGCCAAAAACATTCAGTACTTC. Encoded protein: CASSLGGGRPGGAKNIQYF. V gene TRBV7-2 combines with J gene TRBJ2-4, with D possibly being TRBD2 (5 bases). The germline gives CDR1 SGHTA, CDR2 FQGNSA. The CDR3 is made up of 19 amino acids. V lost 1 base to trimming and J lost 1 base, with 20 bases between them.

The chain combines TRBV9 with TRBJ2-3; TRBD2 aligns across 13 bases. The CDR3 is 16 residues long. The ends lost 6 bases at V and 1 base at J; junction bases unmatched: 5. Germline values: CDR1 SGDLS, CDR2 YYNGEE. The CDR3, as DNA: TGTGCCAGCAACCCCGGGACTAGCGGGGGCACAGATACGCAGTATTTT. It specifies CASNPGTSGGTDTQYF. The full variable domain, completed using reference TRBV9 and TRBJ2-3, is DSGVTQTPKHLITATGQRVTLRCSPRSGDLSVYWYQQSLDQGLQFLIQYYNGEERAKGNILERFSAQQFPDLHSELNLSSLELGDSALYFCASNPGTSGGTDTQYFGPGTRLTVL.

J is TRBJ2-7 and V is TRBV3-1 (or the pseudogene TRBV3-2), with TRBD2 as a possible D gene (5 bases). The V and J ends lost 4 bases and 5 bases respectively, with 18 bases between them. The length of the CDR3 is 15 residues. The germline gives CDR1 LGHDT, CDR2 YNNKEL (reference sequence). CDR3 bases: TGTGCCAGCAGCCCGCCCCCGGGATGGAACCACGAGCAGTACTTC. Translation: CASSPPPGWNHEQYF.

In DNA, the CDR3 is TGTGCCACCAGTGAAGTAGCTAGCACAGATACGCAGTATTTT. Translated: CATSEVASTDTQYF. V and J are TRBV24-1 and TRBJ2-3; D gene uncertain. This CDR3 is built from 14 residues. The germline V gene encodes CDR1 KGHDR and CDR2 SFDVKD. Trimming left V 4 bases short and J 0 bases short, with 7 bases between.

V is TRBV28 and J is TRBJ2-7, with D tentatively TRBD1 (5 bases). The CDR3 has 16 residues. Germline lookup yields CDR1 MDHEN and CDR2 SYDVKM. The V and J ends lost 6 bases and 2 bases respectively, with 20 bases between them. CDR3 DNA: TGTGCCAGCAGGGCTAGTGGGGCTCCTTTAACCTACGAGCAGTACTTC. Amino acid sequence: CASRASGAPLTYEQYF.

The chain links TRBV9 to TRBJ2-6; D not resolved. Looked up from germline, CDR1 is SGDLS and CDR2 is YYNGEE. The CDR3 has 14 amino acids. Trimming shortened V by 0 bases and J by 3 bases, and 4 bases separated the two germline ends. The CDR3 loop is CASSVVGGANVLTF. The CDR3 DNA sequence: TGTGCCAGCAGCGTAGTCGGTGGGGCCAACGTCCTGACTTTC. The full variable domain, in which reference TRBV9 and TRBJ2-6 provide the parts outside the CDR3, is DSGVTQTPKHLITATGQRVTLRCSPRSGDLSVYWYQQSLDQGLQFLIQYYNGEERAKGNILERFSAQQFPDLHSELNLSSLELGDSALYFCASSVVGGANVLTFGAGSRLTVL.

The count of this clone is one. The gene calls are TRBV18 and TRBJ2-1, with D possibly being TRBD1 (5 bases). Between the trimmed V and J ends, which lost 6 bases and 0 bases, there was a span of 15 bases. This CDR3 contains 16 residues. Germline V gives CDR1 KGHSH, CDR2 LQKENI. CDR3 amino acids: CASSNGQPSSYNEQFF. The DNA of the CDR3 is TGTGCCAGCTCTAACGGACAACCGAGCTCCTACAATGAGCAGTTCTTC.

V gene TRBV30 combines with J gene TRBJ2-2, with a weak D call TRBD2 (6 bases). The CDR3 has 15 amino acids. Per germline, CDR1 GTSNPN and CDR2 SVGIG (reference sequence). Trimming removed 2 bases from V and 4 bases from J, with 14 bases in between. In DNA, the CDR3 is TGTGCCTGGAGTCGAGGAGGGTCGACCACCGGGGAGCTGTTTTTT. This translates into CAWSRGGSTTGELFF. The complete variable domain, with remaining parts taken from reference TRBV30 and TRBJ2-2, reads SQTIHQWPATLVQPVGSPLSLECTVEGTSNPNLYWYRQAAGRGLQLLFYSVGIGQISSEVPQNLSASRPQDRQFILSSKKLLLSDSGFYLCAWSRGGSTTGELFFGEGSRLTVL.

The chain joins TRBV4-2 to TRBJ1-2; D uncertain. The V gene's germline CDR1 is LGHNA and CDR2 YNFKEQ. V gave up 4 bases and J gave up 0 bases, with 9 bases separating them. The CDR3 has 14 amino acids. This chain's CDR3 is CASSREISNYGYTF. The CDR3 coding sequence is TGTGCCAGCAGCCGGGAGATATCTAACTATGGCTACACCTTC.

The chain joins TRBV7-8 to TRBJ2-7, with TRBD1 matching over 7 bases. After removal of 0 bases from V and 3 bases from J, the junction contained 2 bases not matched to a gene. This CDR3 contains 14 residues. Germline CDR1 and CDR2: SGHVS and FQNEAQ. This CDR3 is CASSLAGQDYEQYF. The DNA for the CDR3 is TGTGCCAGCAGCTTAGCCGGACAGGACTACGAGCAGTACTTC.